This TCR beta chain was found in a study of patients and donors after allogeneic stem cell transplantation. TCRdb passed the RT-PCR reads through MiXCR, listing each CDR3 protein once. The sample records some 60,000 distinct CDR3 sequences, roughly 14% being singletons. This clonotype has only a few counts. The TCR was taken from a human donor who was either an allogeneic HSCT recipient or a stem cell or donor lymphocyte infusion donor (not recorded which). It is not recorded whose cells these are; they may come from a transplant donor. Material: blood, either unsorted or a sorted T cell fraction (not recorded which).

CDR3 amino acids: CASSDRWQETQYF. As DNA, the CDR3 is TGCGCCAGCAGTGATCGCTGGCAAGAGACCCAGTACTTC. This chain uses TRBV10-2 with TRBJ2-5; the D is unclear. Germline V CDR1 and CDR2: WSHSY, SAAADI. V was shortened by 3 bases and J by 2 bases, with 7 bases between the two germline ends. This CDR3 contains 13 residues.